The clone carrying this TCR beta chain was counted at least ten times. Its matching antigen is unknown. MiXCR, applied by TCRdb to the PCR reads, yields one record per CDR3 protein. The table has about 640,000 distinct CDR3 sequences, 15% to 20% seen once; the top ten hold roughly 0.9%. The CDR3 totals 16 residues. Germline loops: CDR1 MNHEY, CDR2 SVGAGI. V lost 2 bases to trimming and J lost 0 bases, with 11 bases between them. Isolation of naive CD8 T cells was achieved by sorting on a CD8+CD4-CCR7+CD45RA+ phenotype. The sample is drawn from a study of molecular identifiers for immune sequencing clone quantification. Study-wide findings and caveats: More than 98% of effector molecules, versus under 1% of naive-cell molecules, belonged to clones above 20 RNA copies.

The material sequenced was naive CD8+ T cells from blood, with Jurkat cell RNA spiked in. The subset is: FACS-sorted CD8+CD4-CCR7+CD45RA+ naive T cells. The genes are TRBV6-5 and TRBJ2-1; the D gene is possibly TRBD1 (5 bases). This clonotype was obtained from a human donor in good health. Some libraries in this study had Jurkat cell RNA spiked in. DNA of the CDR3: TGTGCCAGCAGTTACGGACCGACAGTCTCCTACAATGAGCAGTTCTTC. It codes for CASSYGPTVSYNEQFF.